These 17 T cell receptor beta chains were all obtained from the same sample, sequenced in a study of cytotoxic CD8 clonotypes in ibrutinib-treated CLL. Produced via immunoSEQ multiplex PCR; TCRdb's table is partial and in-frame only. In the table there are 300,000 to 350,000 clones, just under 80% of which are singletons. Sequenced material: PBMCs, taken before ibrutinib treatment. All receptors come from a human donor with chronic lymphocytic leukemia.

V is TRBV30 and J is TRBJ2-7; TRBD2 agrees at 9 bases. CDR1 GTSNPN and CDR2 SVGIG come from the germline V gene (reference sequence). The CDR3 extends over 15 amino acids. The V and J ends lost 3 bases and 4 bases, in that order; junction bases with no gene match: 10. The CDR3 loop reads CAWSLSGRSRYEQYF. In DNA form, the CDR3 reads TGTGCCTGGAGCTTAAGCGGGAGGAGTAGATACGAGCAGTACTTC. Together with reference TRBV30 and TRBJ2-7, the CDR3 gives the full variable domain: SQTIHQWPATLVQPVGSPLSLECTVEGTSNPNLYWYRQAAGRGLQLLFYSVGIGQISSEVPQNLSASRPQDRQFILSSKKLLLSDSGFYLCAWSLSGRSRYEQYFGPGTRLTVT.

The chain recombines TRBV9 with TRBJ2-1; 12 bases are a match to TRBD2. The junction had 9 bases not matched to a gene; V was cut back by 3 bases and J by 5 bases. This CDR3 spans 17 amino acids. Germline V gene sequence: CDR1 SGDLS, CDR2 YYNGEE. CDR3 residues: CASSDPPTSGSHNEQFF. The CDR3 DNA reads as TGTGCCAGCAGCGACCCGCCGACTAGCGGGAGCCACAATGAGCAGTTCTTC.

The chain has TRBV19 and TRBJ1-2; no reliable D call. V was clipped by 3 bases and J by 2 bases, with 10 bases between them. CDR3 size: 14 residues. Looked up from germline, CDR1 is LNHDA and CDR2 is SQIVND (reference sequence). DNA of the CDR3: TGTGCCAGTAGTATCGGCCTAACGAACTATGGCTACACCTTC. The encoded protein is CASSIGLTNYGYTF.

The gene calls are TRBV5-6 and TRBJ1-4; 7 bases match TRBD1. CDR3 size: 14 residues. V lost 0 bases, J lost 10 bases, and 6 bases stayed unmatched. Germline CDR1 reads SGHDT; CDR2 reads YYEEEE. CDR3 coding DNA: TGTGCCAGCAGCTTGGCCGTGGCAGGGGGAAAACTGTTTTTT. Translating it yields CASSLAVAGGKLFF. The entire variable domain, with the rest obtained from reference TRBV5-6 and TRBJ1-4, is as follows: DAGVTQSPTHLIKTRGQQVTLRCSPKSGHDTVSWYQQALGQGPQFIFQYYEEEERQRGNFPDRFSGHQFPNYSSELNVNALLLGDSALYLCASSLAVAGGKLFFGSGTQLSVL.

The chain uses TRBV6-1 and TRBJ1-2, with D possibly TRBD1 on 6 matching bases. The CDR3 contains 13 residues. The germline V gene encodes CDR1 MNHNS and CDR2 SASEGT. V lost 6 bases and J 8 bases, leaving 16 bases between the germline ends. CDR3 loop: CASSQRTVWGYTF. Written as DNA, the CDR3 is TGTGCCAGCAGCCAAAGGACAGTGTGGGGCTACACCTTC.

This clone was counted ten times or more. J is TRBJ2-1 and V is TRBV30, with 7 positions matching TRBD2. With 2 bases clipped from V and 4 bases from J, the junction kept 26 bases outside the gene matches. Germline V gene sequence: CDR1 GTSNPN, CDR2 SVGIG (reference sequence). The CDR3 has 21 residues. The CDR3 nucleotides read TGTGCCTGGAGTATCGAGGGGTCCGGTCTAGCGGCCTTAGCTCTATACAATGAGCAGTTCTTC. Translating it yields CAWSIEGSGLAALALYNEQFF.

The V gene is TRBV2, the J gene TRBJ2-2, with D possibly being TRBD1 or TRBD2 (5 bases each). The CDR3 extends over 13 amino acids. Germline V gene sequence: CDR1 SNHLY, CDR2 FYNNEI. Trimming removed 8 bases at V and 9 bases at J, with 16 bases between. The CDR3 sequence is CASVRDLVRELFF. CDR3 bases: TGTGCCAGCGTTAGGGACCTCGTGCGGGAGCTGTTTTTT. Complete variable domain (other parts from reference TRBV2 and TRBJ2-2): EPEVTQTPSHQVTQMGQEVILRCVPISNHLYFYWYRQILGQKVEFLVSFYNNEISEKSEIFDDQFSVERPDGSNFTLKIRSTKLEDSAMYFCASVRDLVRELFFGEGSRLTVL.

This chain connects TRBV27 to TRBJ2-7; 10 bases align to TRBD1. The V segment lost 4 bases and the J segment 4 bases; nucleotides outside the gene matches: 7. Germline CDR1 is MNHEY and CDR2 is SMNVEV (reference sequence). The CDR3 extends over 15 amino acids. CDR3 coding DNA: TGTGCCAGCAGTTACAGCGGGACAGGGGTATACGAGCAGTACTTC. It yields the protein CASSYSGTGVYEQYF.

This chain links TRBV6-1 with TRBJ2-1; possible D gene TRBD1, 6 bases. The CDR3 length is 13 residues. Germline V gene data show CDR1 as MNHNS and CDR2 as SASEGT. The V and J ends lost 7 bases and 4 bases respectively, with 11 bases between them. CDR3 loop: CASIRDIYNEQFF. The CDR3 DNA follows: TGTGCCAGCATTCGGGACATTTACAATGAGCAGTTCTTC.

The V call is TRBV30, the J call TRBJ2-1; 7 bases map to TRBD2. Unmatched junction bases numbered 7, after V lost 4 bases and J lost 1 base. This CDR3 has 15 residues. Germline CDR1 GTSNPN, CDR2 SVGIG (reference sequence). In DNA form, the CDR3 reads TGTGCCTGGATAGTTCGGGGGGTATCCTACAATGAGCAGTTCTTC. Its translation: CAWIVRGVSYNEQFF.

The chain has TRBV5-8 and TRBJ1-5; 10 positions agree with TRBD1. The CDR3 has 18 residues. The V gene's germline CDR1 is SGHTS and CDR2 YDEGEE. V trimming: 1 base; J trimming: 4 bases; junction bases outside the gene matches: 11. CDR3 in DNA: TGTGCCAGCAGCTTGTTTTCTGGGACAGGGGTCCGAAATCAGCCCCAGCATTTT. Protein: CASSLFSGTGVRNQPQHF.

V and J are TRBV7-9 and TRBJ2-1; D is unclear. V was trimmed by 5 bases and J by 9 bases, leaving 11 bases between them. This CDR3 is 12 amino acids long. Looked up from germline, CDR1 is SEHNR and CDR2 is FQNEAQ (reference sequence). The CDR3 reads CASSDDVSEQFF. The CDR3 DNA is TGTGCCAGCAGCGACGACGTCAGTGAGCAGTTCTTC. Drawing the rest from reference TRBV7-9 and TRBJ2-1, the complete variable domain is DTGVSQNPRHKITKRGQNVTFRCDPISEHNRLYWYRQTLGQGPEFLTYFQNEAQLEKSRLLSDRFSAERPKGSFSTLEIQRTEQGDSAMYLCASSDDVSEQFFGPGTRLTVL.

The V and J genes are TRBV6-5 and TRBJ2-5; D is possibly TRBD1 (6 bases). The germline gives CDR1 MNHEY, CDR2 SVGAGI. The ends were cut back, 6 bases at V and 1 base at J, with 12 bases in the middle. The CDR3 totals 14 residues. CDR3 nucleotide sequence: TGTGCCAGCAGACGCGACAGGCTCCAAGAGACCCAGTACTTC. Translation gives CASRRDRLQETQYF.

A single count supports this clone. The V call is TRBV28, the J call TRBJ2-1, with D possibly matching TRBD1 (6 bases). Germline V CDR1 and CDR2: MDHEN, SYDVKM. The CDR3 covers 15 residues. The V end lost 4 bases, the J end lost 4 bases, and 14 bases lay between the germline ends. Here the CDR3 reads CASSSRGSSYNEQFF. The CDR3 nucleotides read TGTGCCAGCAGTTCCAGGGGATCTAGTTACAATGAGCAGTTCTTC.

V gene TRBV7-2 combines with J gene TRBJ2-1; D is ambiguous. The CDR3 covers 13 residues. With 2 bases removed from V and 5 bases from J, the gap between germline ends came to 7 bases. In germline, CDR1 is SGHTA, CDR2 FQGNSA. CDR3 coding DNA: TGTGCCAGCAGCTTAATTAGAAACAATGAGCAGTTCTTC. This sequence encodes CASSLIRNNEQFF.

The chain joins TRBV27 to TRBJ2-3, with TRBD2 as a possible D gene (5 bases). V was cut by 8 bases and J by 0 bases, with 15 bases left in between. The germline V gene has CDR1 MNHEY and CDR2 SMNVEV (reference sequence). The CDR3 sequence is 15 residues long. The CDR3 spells CASLSAVTSTDTQYF. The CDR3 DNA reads TGTGCCAGCCTTAGCGCGGTGACTAGCACAGATACGCAGTATTTT.

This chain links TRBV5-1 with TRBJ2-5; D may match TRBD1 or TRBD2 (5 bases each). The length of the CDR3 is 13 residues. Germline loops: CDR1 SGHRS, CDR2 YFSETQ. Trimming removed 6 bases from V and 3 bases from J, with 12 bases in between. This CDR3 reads CASKRDGEETQYF. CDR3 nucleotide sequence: TGCGCCAGCAAACGGGACGGAGAAGAGACCCAGTACTTC. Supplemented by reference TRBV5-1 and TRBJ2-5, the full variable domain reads KAGVTQTPRYLIKTRGQQVTLSCSPISGHRSVSWYQQTPGQGLQFLFEYFSETQRNKGNFPGRFSGRQFSNSRSEMNVSTLELGDSALYLCASKRDGEETQYFGPGTRLLVL.